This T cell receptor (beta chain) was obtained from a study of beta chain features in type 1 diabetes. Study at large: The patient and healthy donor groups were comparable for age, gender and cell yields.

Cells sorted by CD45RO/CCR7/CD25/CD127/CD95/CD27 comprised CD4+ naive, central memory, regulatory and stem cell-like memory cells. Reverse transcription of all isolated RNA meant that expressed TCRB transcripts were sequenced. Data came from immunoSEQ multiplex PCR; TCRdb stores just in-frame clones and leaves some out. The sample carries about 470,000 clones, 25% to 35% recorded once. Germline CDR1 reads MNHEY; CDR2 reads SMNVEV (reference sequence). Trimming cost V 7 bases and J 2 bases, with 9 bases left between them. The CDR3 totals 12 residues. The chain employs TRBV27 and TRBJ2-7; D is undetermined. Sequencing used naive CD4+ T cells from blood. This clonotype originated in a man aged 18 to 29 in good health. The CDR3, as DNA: TGTGCCAGCATTGATAGCACCTACGAGCAGTACTTC. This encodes CASIDSTYEQYF.